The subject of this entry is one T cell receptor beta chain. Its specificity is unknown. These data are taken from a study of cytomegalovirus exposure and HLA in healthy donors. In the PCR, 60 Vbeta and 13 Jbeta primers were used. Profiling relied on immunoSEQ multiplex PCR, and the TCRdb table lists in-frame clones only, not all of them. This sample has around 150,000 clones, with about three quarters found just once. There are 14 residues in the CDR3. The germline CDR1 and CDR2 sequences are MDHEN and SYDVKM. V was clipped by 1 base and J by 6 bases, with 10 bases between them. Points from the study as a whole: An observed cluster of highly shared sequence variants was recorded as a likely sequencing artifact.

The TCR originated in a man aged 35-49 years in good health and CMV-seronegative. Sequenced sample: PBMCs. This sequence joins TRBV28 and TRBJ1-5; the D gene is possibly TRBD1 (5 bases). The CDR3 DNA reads TGTGCCAGCAGTTTATCAGGGTTTCGTCAGCCCCAGCATTTT. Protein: CASSLSGFRQPQHF.